This is a list of T cell receptor beta chains from one sample in a study of molecular identifiers for immune sequencing clone quantification. TCRdb fed the PCR reads into MiXCR, producing one record per CDR3 protein. The table records some 580,000 distinct CDR3 sequences, 25% of them present only once. Sample: naive CD8+ T cells from blood, with Jurkat cell RNA spiked in. These receptors originate from a human donor in good health. Some libraries in this study had Jurkat cell RNA spiked in. CDR3s include the opening cysteine and the closing phenylalanine or tryptophan. D genes are given only for firm matches. Only some rows state a clone size, as once, few, many or a class for expanded clones.

TRBJ1-1 TRBV19 few - TGTGCCAGTAGTATTATGACCTCGAACACTGAAGCTTTCTTT CASSIMTSNTEAFF
TRBJ1-2 TRBV19 - - TGTGCCAGTAGTAGCGATGGCTACACCTTC CASSSDGYTF
TRBJ2-2 TRBV2 once - TGTGCCAGCAGTGAAGAACTAGGCATTAGTATGTTTCCCGGGGAGCTGTTTTTT CASSEELGISMFPGELFF
TRBJ1-4 TRBV28 few TRBD1 TGTGCCAGCAGTAAGGGACAGGGAGACGAAAAACTGTTTTTT CASSKGQGDEKLFF
TRBJ2-7 TRBV18 - - TGTGCCAGCTCAGAAGGGACGGGAGCCTACTACGAGCAGTACTTC CASSEGTGAYYEQYF
TRBJ1-1 TRBV18 - TRBD1 TGTGCCAGCTCATCATCCAGGGGACAGGGGGCCGCCACTGAAGCTTTCTTT CASSSSRGQGAATEAFF
TRBJ2-7 TRBV7-9 few - TGTGCCAGCACCACCGTCGACAGGTCGTCCTACGAGCAGTACTTC CASTTVDRSSYEQYF
TRBJ2-2 TRBV12-3/TRBV12-4 few - TGTGCCAGCAGTCAGTTAGGGGACGGCACCGGGGAGCTGTTTTTT CASSQLGDGTGELFF
TRBJ1-2 TRBV7-9 - - TGTGCCAGCACCCAATCAGACAGATTCTATGGCTACACCTTC CASTQSDRFYGYTF
TRBJ2-3 TRBV3-1 few - TGTGCCAGCAGCCACTCGGGGACTAGCACAGATACGCAGTATTTT CASSHSGTSTDTQYF
TRBJ1-6 TRBV2 few TRBD1 TGTGCCAGCAGGGCACAGGGGGCTTATTCACCCCTCCACTTT CASRAQGAYSPLHF
TRBJ2-3 TRBV24-1 many - TGTGCCACCAGTGATTTGCCCCAGAGCGCAAGCACAGATACGCAGTATTTT CATSDLPQSASTDTQYF
TRBJ2-7 TRBV5-5 many - TGTGCCAGCAGCAATGGACGAATAGCCTACGAGCAGTACTTC CASSNGRIAYEQYF
TRBJ1-3 TRBV7-6 - TRBD1 TGTGCCAGCAGCTTCCGGACAGGGCCTGGAAACACCATATATTTT CASSFRTGPGNTIYF
TRBJ1-1 TRBV4-1 few TRBD1 TGCGCCAGCAGCCAGAGCTTATCGACAGGGTTGGACACTGAAGCTTTCTTT CASSQSLSTGLDTEAFF
TRBJ2-3 TRBV3-1 - TRBD2 TGTGCCAGCAGCCAAGCAGGACTAGCGGTCACAGATACGCAGTATTTT CASSQAGLAVTDTQYF
TRBJ1-1 TRBV7-9 few TRBD1 TGTGCCAGCAGCTTAGAGGGACAGCTAGATGAAGCTTTCTTT CASSLEGQLDEAFF
TRBJ2-4 TRBV12-3/TRBV12-4 many TRBD2 TGTGCCAGCAGTACAGCGGGGGTAGCCAAAAACATTCAGTACTTC CASSTAGVAKNIQYF
TRBJ1-5 TRBV7-9 many - TGTGCCAGCAGCTCAGCAGTGAATCAGCCCCAGCATTTT CASSSAVNQPQHF
TRBJ1-5 TRBV4-3 - - TGCGCCAGCAGCCAAGATCGAGTCAGCACTCAGCCCCAGCATTTT CASSQDRVSTQPQHF
TRBJ1-1 TRBV6-2/TRBV6-3 few - TGTGCCAGCAGTTATTATCCGAACACTGAAGCTTTCTTT CASSYYPNTEAFF
TRBJ2-2 TRBV4-3 few - TGCGCCAGCAGCCCGACTACGACTAGTTTCGGGGAGCTGTTTTTT CASSPTTTSFGELFF
TRBJ1-1 TRBV12-3/TRBV12-4 many - TGTGCCAGCAGGACCGGGGACCCAAAAGCTTTCTTT CASRTGDPKAFF
TRBJ2-7 TRBV6-2/TRBV6-3 many TRBD2 TGTGCCAGCTCCTTTGGCGGGGGTCTTTTCCACGAGCAGTACTTC CASSFGGGLFHEQYF
TRBJ2-7 TRBV10-1 few - TGCGCCAGCAGTGAATCTTCGACTGCGGATTACGGGCAGTACTTC CASSESSTADYGQYF
TRBJ2-7 TRBV27 - - TGTGCCAGCAGTCTAAATCGGCAAGGATTGGAGCAGTACTTC CASSLNRQGLEQYF
TRBJ2-7 TRBV20-1 - - TGCAGTGCTAGAGATCAAGAGACGGCCCTCTCCTACGAGCAGTACTTC CSARDQETALSYEQYF
TRBJ2-2 TRBV25-1 many - TGTGCCAGCAGTGAATTCCTGGACAGCAACACCGGGGAGCTGTTTTTT CASSEFLDSNTGELFF
TRBJ2-1 TRBV4-3 few TRBD2 TGCGCCAGCAGCCAAGATCTGACTAGCAGCTACAATGAGCAGTTCTTC CASSQDLTSSYNEQFF
TRBJ2-7 TRBV14 few - TGTGCCAGCAGCCAATCAGTGAGCTACGAGCAGTACTTC CASSQSVSYEQYF
TRBJ2-2 TRBV28 few - TGTGCCAGCACCTCGGGACCAAACACCGGGGAGCTGTTTTTT CASTSGPNTGELFF
TRBJ2-3 TRBV11-2 - TRBD2 TGTGCCAGCAGCTTAGCTCTGACTAGCGGGATTTCAGATACGCAGTATTTT CASSLALTSGISDTQYF
TRBJ2-7 TRBV6-6 - - TGTGCCAGCAGTTCGACGGGCCACGCGCAGTACTTC CASSSTGHAQYF
TRBJ2-5 TRBV30 few - TGTGCCTGGAGGGAGGGACAGACAGGACAAGAGACCCAGTACTTC CAWREGQTGQETQYF
TRBJ2-7 TRBV10-3 many - TGTGCCATCAGTGAAGACCCGTTCTACGAGCAGTACTTC CAISEDPFYEQYF
TRBJ1-2 TRBV9 few TRBD1 TGTGCCAGCAGCGTAGAGGGACAGGGGGCCTATGGCTACACCTTC CASSVEGQGAYGYTF
TRBJ1-2 TRBV2 - TRBD1 TGTGCCAGCAGTCAATCCGGGACAGGAACCTATGGCTACACCTTC CASSQSGTGTYGYTF
TRBJ2-5 TRBV3-1 many - TGTGCCAGCAGCCAAGAAGACACCCAAGAGACCCAGTACTTC CASSQEDTQETQYF
TRBJ1-6 TRBV6-2/TRBV6-3 - - TGTGCCAGCAGTGCCCCCACAGTGGGGGCAGGTTCACCCCTCCACTTT CASSAPTVGAGSPLHF
TRBJ2-1 TRBV29-1 - TRBD2 TGCAGCGCTCTAGCGGGGCCTTCCTACAATGAGCAGTTCTTC CSALAGPSYNEQFF
TRBJ2-7 TRBV29-1 - TRBD1 TGCAGCGTTCCGGGACAGGGAAGTGTGCAGTACTTC CSVPGQGSVQYF
TRBJ1-2 TRBV9 - - TGTGCCAGCAGCGGGTCAGGGTTCCCCTATGGCTACACCTTC CASSGSGFPYGYTF
TRBJ2-7 TRBV6-2/TRBV6-3 many - TGTGCCAGCAGTGGACTCGGCGGGTACGAGCAGTACTTC CASSGLGGYEQYF
TRBJ2-5 TRBV12-5 - - TGTGCTAGTGCTGCAGACCCGCGGGAGACCCAGTACTTC CASAADPRETQYF
TRBJ2-7 TRBV28 many TRBD1 TGTGCCAGCAGTTCTATCCTACAGGGGGCACGGTCTCGGTACGAGCAGTACTTC CASSSILQGARSRYEQYF
TRBJ2-5 TRBV9 few - TGTGCCAGCAGAGCAGGGGCGGAAGAGACCCAGTACTTC CASRAGAEETQYF
TRBJ2-7 TRBV7-2 many - TGTGCCAGCAGCGCCGGGGTCCATTCAACCTACGAGCAGTACTTC CASSAGVHSTYEQYF
TRBJ2-2 TRBV9 few TRBD2 TGTGCCAGCAGCGGACGACTAGCGGGGTACACCGGGGAGCTGTTTTTT CASSGRLAGYTGELFF
TRBJ1-4 TRBV15 many - TGTGCCACCAGCAGCTGGCCAGGGTCTGAAAAACTGTTTTTT CATSSWPGSEKLFF